This T cell receptor beta chain emerged from a study of T cell responses to AZD1222 COVID-19 vaccine. General study results and limits: Targets within unmutated variant regions were reportedly found for nearly half of spike-specific TCRs.

Per germline, CDR1 SQVTM and CDR2 ANQGSEA. The CDR3 contains 11 residues. The ends were cut back, 6 bases at V and 7 bases at J, with 12 bases in the middle. Only in-frame clones appear in the TCRdb table, and some are missing; sequencing was by immunoSEQ multiplex PCR. The table includes about 160,000 clones, roughly 90% detected once. For this clone: Its antigen is unknown.

The sequencing used peripheral blood, collected on day 0 of AZD1222 vaccination. The chain links TRBV29-1 to TRBJ1-1; D unresolved. The TCR was taken from an adult in good health. CDR3: CSVLRMGEAFF. CDR3 nucleotides: TGCAGCGTCCTAAGAATGGGTGAAGCTTTCTTT.